The clone carrying this TCR beta chain was counted many times. Its antigen is undetermined. Described treatment: PENTA 11 planned treatment interruption arm or continuous ART arm. The CDR3 is 15 amino acids. CDR1 is SGHTA and CDR2 is FQGNSA in the germline V gene. Trimming pared 2 bases from V and 0 bases from J, leaving 8 bases between. The sample belongs to a study of HIV-infected children after antiretroviral therapy interruption. Across the study: Children were on planned treatment interruption or continuous treatment. Regarding the study as a whole: Some non-naive CD45RA+ T cells might be present among sorted naive cells.

RNA-based 3' RACE libraries used unique molecular identifiers. MiXCR was run by TCRdb on the 3' RACE reads, yielding one entry per CDR3 protein. Here the sample spans about 89,000 distinct CDR3 sequences, about 7.2% being singletons. This specimen was CD45RA+ CD4+ T cells from PBMCs, pooled from several time points, taken from a donor given antiretroviral therapy, either interrupted or continuous. Indicated subset: naive CD4+ CD45RA+ CD45RO- T cells. The chain combines TRBV7-2 with TRBJ1-3; D unresolved. The clonotype comes from a pool of human donors with HIV. For the CDR3, the DNA is TGTGCCAGCAGCTTACAGGATTTCTCTGGAAACACCATATATTTT. Protein: CASSLQDFSGNTIYF.